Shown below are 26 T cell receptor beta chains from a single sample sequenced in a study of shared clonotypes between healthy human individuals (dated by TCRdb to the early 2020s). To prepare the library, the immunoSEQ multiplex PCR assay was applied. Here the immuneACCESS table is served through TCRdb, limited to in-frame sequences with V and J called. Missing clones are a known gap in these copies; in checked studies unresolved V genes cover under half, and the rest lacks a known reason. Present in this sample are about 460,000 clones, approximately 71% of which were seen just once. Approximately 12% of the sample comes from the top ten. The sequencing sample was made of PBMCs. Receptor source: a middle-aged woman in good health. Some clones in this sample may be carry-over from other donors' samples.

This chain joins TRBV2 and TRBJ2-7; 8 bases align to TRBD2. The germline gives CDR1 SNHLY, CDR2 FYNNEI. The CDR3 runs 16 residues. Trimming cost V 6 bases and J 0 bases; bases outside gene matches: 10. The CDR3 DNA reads TGTGCCAGCAGGGCCCCGGGACTAGGTTCCTCCTACGAGCAGTACTTC. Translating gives CASRAPGLGSSYEQYF.

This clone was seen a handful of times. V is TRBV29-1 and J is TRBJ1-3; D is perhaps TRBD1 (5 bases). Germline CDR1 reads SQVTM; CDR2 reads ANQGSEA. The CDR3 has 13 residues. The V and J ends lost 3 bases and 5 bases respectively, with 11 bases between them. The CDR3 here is CSVDGDGRNTIYF. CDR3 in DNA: TGCAGCGTTGATGGGGACGGAAGAAACACCATATATTTT.

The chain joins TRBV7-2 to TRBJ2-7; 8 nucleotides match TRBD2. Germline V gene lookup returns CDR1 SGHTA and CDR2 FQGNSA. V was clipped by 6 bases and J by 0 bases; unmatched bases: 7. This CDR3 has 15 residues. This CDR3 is CASSPSGTSSYEQYF. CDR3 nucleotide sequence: TGTGCCAGCAGTCCTTCCGGGACTAGCTCCTACGAGCAGTACTTC.

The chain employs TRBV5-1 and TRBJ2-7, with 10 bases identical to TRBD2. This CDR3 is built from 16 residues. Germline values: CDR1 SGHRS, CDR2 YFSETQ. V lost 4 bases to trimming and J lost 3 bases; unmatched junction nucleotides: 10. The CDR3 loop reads CASSREGLAPFYEQYF. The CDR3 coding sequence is TGCGCCAGCAGCCGGGAGGGACTAGCGCCCTTCTACGAGCAGTACTTC.

The CDR3 loop reads CASSWTPRPAYEQYF. CDR3 coding DNA: TGTGCCAGCAGCTGGACCCCGAGGCCGGCCTACGAGCAGTACTTC. V gene TRBV5-6 combines with J gene TRBJ2-7; no clear D. The CDR3 totals 15 residues. V lost 3 bases and J 2 bases, leaving 15 bases between the germline ends. From germline, CDR1 is SGHDT and CDR2 YYEEEE.

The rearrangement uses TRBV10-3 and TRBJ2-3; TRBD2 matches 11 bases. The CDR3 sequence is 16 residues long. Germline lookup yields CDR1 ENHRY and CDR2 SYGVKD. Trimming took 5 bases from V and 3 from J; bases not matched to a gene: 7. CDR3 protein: CAISTTSGTQTDTQYF. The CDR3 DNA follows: TGTGCCATCAGTACGACTAGCGGGACCCAGACAGATACGCAGTATTTT.

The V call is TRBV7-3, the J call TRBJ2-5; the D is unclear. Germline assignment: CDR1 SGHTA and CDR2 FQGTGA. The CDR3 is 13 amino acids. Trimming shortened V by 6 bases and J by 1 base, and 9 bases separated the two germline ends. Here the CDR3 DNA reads TGTGCCAGCAGTTTAGCCCCCCAAGAGACCCAGTACTTC. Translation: CASSLAPQETQYF.

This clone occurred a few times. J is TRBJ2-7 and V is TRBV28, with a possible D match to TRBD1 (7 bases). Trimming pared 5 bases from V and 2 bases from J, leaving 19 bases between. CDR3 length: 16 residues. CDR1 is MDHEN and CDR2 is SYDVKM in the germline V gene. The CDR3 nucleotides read TGTGCCAGCAGTGAGGTGGGGGGCAGGGGGGCCTACGAGCAGTACTTC. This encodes CASSEVGGRGAYEQYF. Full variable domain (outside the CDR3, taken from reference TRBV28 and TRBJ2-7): DVKVTQSSRYLVKRTGEKVFLECVQDMDHENMFWYRQDPGLGLRLIYFSYDVKMKEKGDIPEGYSVSREKKERFSLILESASTNQTSMYLCASSEVGGRGAYEQYFGPGTRLTVT.

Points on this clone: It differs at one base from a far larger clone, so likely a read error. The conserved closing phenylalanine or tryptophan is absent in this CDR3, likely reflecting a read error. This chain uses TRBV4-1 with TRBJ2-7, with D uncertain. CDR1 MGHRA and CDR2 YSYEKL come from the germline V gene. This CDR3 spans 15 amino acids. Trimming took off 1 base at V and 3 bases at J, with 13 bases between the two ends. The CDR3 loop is CASSQAAVGGYEQYL. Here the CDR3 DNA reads TGCGCCAGCAGCCAAGCGGCCGTAGGCGGCTACGAGCAGTACCTC.

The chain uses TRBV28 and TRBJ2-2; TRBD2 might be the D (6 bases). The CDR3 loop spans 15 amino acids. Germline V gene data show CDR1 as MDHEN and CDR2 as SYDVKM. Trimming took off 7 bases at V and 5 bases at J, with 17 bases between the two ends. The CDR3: CASTLDGRITGELFF. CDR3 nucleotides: TGTGCCAGCACCTTAGACGGGAGAATAACCGGGGAGCTGTTTTTT.

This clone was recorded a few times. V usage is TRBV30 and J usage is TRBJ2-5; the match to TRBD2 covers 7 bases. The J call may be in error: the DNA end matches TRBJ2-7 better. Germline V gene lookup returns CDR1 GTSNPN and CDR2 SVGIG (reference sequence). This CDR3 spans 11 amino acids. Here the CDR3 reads CAWMGGAEQYF. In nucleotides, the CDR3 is TGTGCCTGGATGGGAGGGGCCGAGCAGTACTTC.

The CDR3 protein is CASSLVGRGKYF. DNA for the CDR3: TGTGCCAGCAGCCTAGTGGGACGGGGAAAGTACTTC. The rearrangement links TRBV11-2 to TRBJ2-7, with D perhaps being TRBD1 or TRBD2 (5 bases each). Per the germline V gene, CDR1 is SGHAT and CDR2 is FQNNGV. There are 12 residues in the CDR3. The V end was cut by 5 bases, the J end by 11 bases, with 16 bases between. Complete variable domain (other parts from reference TRBV11-2 and TRBJ2-7): EAGVAQSPRYKIIEKRQSVAFWCNPISGHATLYWYQQILGQGPKLLIQFQNNGVVDDSQLPKDRFSAERLKGVDSTLKIQPAKLEDSAVYLCASSLVGRGKYFGPGTRLTVT.

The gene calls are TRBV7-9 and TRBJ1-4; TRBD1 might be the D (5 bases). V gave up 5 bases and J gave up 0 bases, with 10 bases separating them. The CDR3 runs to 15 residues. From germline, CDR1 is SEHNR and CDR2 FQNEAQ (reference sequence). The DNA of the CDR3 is TGTGCCAGCAGCCCAGGACAAGCAACTAATGAAAAACTGTTTTTT. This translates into CASSPGQATNEKLFF.

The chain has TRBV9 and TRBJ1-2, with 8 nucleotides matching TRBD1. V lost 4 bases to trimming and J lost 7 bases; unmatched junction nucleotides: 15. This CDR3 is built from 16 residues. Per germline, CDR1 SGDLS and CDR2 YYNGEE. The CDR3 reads CASSISGRQGASGYTF. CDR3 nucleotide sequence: TGTGCCAGCAGCATAAGTGGGAGGCAGGGGGCCAGTGGCTACACCTTC.

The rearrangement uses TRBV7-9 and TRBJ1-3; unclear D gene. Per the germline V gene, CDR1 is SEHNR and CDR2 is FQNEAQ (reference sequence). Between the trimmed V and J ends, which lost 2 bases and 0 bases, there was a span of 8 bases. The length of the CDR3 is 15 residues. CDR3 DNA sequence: TGTGCCAGCAGCTTAAGCCGGACCTCTGGAAACACCATATATTTT. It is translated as CASSLSRTSGNTIYF. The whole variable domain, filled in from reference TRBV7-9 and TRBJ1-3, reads DTGVSQNPRHKITKRGQNVTFRCDPISEHNRLYWYRQTLGQGPEFLTYFQNEAQLEKSRLLSDRFSAERPKGSFSTLEIQRTEQGDSAMYLCASSLSRTSGNTIYFGEGSWLTVV.

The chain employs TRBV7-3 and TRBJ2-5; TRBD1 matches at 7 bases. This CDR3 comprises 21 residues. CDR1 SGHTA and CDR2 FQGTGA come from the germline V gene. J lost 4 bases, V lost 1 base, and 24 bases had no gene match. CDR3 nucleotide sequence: TGTGCCAGCAGCTTAATACTATCGGTCATTGGCCTGACAGGGTGGGGAGAGACCCAGTACTTC. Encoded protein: CASSLILSVIGLTGWGETQYF.

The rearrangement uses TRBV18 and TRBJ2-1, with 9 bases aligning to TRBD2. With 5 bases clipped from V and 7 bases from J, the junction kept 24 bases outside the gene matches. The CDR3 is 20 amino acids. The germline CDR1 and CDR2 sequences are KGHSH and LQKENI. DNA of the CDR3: TGTGCCAGCTCATCTCGACTAGCGGATTTGACAGGTCGAACGCCAAATGAGCAGTTCTTC. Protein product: CASSSRLADLTGRTPNEQFF.

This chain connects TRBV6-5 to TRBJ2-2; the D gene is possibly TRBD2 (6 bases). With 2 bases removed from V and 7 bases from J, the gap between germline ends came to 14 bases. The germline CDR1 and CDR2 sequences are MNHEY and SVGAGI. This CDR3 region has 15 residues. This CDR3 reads CASSYVREPIGELFF. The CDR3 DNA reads TGTGCCAGCAGTTACGTCCGGGAGCCGATCGGGGAGCTGTTTTTT.

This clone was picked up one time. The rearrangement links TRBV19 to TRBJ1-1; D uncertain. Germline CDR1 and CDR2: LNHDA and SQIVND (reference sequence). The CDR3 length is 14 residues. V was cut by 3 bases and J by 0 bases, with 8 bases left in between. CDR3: CASSIGRLNTEAFF. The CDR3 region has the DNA TGTGCCAGTAGTATTGGACGGTTGAACACTGAAGCTTTCTTT. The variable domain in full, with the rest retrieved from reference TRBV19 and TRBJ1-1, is DGGITQSPKYLFRKEGQNVTLSCEQNLNHDAMYWYRQDPGQGLRLIYYSQIVNDFQKGDIAEGYSVSREKKESFPLTVTSAQKNPTAFYLCASSIGRLNTEAFFGQGTRLTVV.

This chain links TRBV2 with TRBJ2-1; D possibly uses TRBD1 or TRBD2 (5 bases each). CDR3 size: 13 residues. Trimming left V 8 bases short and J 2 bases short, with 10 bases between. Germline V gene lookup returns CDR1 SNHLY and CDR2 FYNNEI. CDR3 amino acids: CASLGTTYNEQFF. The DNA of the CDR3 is TGTGCCAGCCTAGGGACCACCTACAATGAGCAGTTCTTC.

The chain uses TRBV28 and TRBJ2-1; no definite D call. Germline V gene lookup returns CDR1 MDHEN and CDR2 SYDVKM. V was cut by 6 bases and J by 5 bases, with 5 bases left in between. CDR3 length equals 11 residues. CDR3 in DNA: TGTGCCAGCAGGTTAAACAATGAGCAGTTCTTC. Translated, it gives CASRLNNEQFF.

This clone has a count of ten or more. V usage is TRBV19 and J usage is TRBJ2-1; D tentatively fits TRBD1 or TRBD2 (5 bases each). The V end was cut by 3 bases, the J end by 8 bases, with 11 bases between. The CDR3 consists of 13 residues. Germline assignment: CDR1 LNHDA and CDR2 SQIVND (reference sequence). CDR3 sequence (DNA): TGTGCCAGTAGTATGGGGCTAGCTGATGAGCAGTTCTTC. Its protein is CASSMGLADEQFF.

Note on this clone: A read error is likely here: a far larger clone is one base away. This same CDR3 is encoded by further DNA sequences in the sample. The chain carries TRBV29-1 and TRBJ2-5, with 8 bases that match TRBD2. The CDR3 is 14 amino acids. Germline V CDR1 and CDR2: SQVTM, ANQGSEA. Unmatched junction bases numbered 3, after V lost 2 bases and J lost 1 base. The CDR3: CSVELGRGQETQYF. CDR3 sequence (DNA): TGCAGCGTTGAACTCGGGAGGGGCCAAGAGACCCAGTACTTC.

The CDR3 sequence: CASSLSARVGETQYF. The CDR3 DNA follows: TGTGCCAGCAGTTTAAGCGCCAGGGTGGGCGAGACCCAGTACTTC. The chain has TRBV28 and TRBJ2-5; the D gene is possibly TRBD1 (5 bases). Trimming cost V 2 bases and J 5 bases, with 15 bases left between them. CDR1 is MDHEN, CDR2 SYDVKM, per germline. The CDR3 runs 15 residues.

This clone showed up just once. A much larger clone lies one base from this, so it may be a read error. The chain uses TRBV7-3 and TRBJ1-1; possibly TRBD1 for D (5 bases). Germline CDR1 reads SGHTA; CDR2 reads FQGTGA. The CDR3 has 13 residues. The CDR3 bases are TGTGGCAGCAGTCCGGGACCGAACACTGAAGCTTTCTTT. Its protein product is CGSSPGPNTEAFF.

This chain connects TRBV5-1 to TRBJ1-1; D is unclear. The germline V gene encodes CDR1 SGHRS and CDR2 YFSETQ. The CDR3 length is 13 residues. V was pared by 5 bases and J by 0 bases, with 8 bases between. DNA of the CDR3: TGCGCCAGCAGTGTTCAGATGAACACTGAAGCTTTCTTT. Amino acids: CASSVQMNTEAFF. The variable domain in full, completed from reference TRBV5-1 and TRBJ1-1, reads KAGVTQTPRYLIKTRGQQVTLSCSPISGHRSVSWYQQTPGQGLQFLFEYFSETQRNKGNFPGRFSGRQFSNSRSEMNVSTLELGDSALYLCASSVQMNTEAFFGQGTRLTVV.